The present T cell receptor beta chain was sequenced within a study of blood T cells in healthy people across ages (dated by TCRdb to between 2014 and 2017). Concerning the study at large: In model experiments, template switching captured about one uniquely barcoded TCR beta cDNA molecule for every two T cells. Using deep sequencing normalized with unique cDNA molecular identifiers, the study measured how TCR beta repertoire diversity changes with age. Using the same blood draw, the study looked at two additional independent replicas of 1 million unique cDNA reads for two donors, one aged 18 to 30 and the other aged 80 or older. To avoid experimental bias, donors of different ages were randomly spread across the sequencing lanes. Donors were grouped into four age groups: young (average roughly 15 years), middle-aged (over 35), aged (approximately 67) and long-lived (less than 85). On the study overall, not on this receptor specifically: Donor CMV infection status was unknown, potentially confounding age-related changes in expanded clonotypes. There was a strong correlation between observed TCR beta diversity and the percentage of naive T cells measured by flow cytometry. Compared with the aged group, more naive CD4+ T cells, fewer expanded clones and increased TCR diversity were shown by the long-lived group, suggesting age selection. Estimates of total diversity from one million sequenced T cells were regarded as lower bounds and underestimates. Conclusive comparison of naive and antigen-experienced compartments was prevented by the profiling of bulk unsorted PBMCs. As age increased, observed TCR beta diversity per million T cells dropped in a roughly linear way, and a significant reduction was already evident by age 40.

Receptor amplification or capture employed 5' RACE. A second PCR of roughly 7 to 11 cycles was run with a J-beta primer mix and a sample-barcoded 5' primer. A unique molecular identifier was introduced onto each TCR beta cDNA molecule by a template-switch 5' adaptor carrying 12 random nucleotides. Each sample yielded at least 3 million CDR3-containing paired-end reads. All of the RNA was converted into first-strand cDNA using the Mint cDNA synthesis kit, with a TRBC-specific oligonucleotide serving as the primer. After uracil-DNA glycosylase treatment, a first 18-cycle PCR used universal primers M1SS and BC2_uni_R on all cDNA. In the original analysis: Each sample was normalized by randomly selecting 1 million high-quality reads, each carrying a distinct molecular identifier. Reads with shared molecular identifiers were discarded instead of being binned into consensus sequences. MiTCR, with a Q25 quality threshold and the strictest error-elimination algorithm, was used for CDR3 identification, clonotype clustering and error correction. A nonparametric unseen species model using Euler transformation provided a lower-bound estimate of total TCR beta diversity. TCRdb's own reprocessing of the public reads used fastp at Q25 and MiXCR and kept productive beta chains. Rows merge per CDR3 protein into single entries with the most common DNA and genes. The V and J calls come from TCRdb's annotation, not from the publication. This sample gives around 1,900,000 distinct CDR3 sequences in total; 30% to 40% of them show up just once. Under 30% of the sample is held by the ten biggest clonotypes.

This clonotype was detected only a few times. The antigen it binds to is not known. Per-base quality was not reported, and no clone a single base away is much larger than it. The roughly 37 donors, aged about 6 to 95 years, were systemically healthy Caucasian individuals from Russia. Each donor gave 8 to 10 milliliters of peripheral blood, collected into EDTA-treated Vacutainer tubes. Ficoll-Paque density-gradient centrifugation was used to isolate PBMCs, with at least 6 million per sample. Total RNA, at least 6 micrograms per sample, was extracted from PBMCs with Trizol reagent. For every donor, an aliquot of PBMCs went through flow cytometry to measure the percentages of naive CD45RAhigh/CD27high T cells. The germline ends are 18 bases apart after V is trimmed by 6 bases and J by 7 bases. The CDR3 contains 14 residues, cysteine and phenylalanine counted. The read is trimmed to its CDR3 DNA, 42 bases read in frame from base 1. The germline V gene sets CDR1 to SQVTM and CDR2 to ANQGSEA.

The sequence came from a human donor in good health. Recombination joined TRBV29-1 with TRBJ1-4; TRBD1 could be the D gene, as 5 bases match. The sequencing sample was made of blood. The nucleotide sequence is TGCAGCGTACAACGGACATTGGACTCTGAAAAACTGTTTTTT. It translates as CSVQRTLDSEKLFF.